This note documents a single T cell receptor (beta chain) sequence. Antigen specificity is unknown. The data belong to a study of T cell repertoires in cytomegalovirus infection. Across the whole study: Recently described HLA-C-restricted plus well-studied HLA-B-restricted CMV epitopes were used.

General study findings and limits: The study identified carriers of CMV plus the relevant HLA from cumulative public TCR beta family frequency.

TCRdb fed the reads into MiXCR, producing one record per CDR3 protein. The sample consists of around 500,000 distinct CDR3 sequences, roughly 46% of them appearing once. This CDR3 contains 15 residues. Trimming removed 5 bases from V and 4 bases from J; junction bases left unmatched: 4. V gene TRBV12-3 or TRBV12-4 combines with J gene TRBJ2-3; 12 bases agree with TRBD2. The material was cultured PBMCs, obtained from culture after CMV antigen stimulation. This sequence was found in a human donor in good health (CMV status not recorded). Some clones in this sample may be carry-over from other donors' samples. CDR3 sequence (DNA): TGTGCCAGCAGTCCTAGCGGGGGGGCTCCAGATACGCAGTATTTT. Protein sequence: CASSPSGGAPDTQYF.